One TCR beta chain is described in this entry. This sample was taken from a study of cytomegalovirus exposure and HLA in healthy donors. The germline V gene encodes CDR1 SEHNR and CDR2 FQNEAQ (reference sequence). The CDR3 contains 13 residues. PCR primers comprised 60 Vbeta and 13 Jbeta primers. Only in-frame clones appear in the TCRdb table, and some are missing; sequencing was by immunoSEQ multiplex PCR. The sample has roughly 110,000 clones, 82% seen once. The chain carries TRBV7-9 and TRBJ2-5, with TRBD1 as a possible D gene (5 bases). The better agreement between TRBJ2-7 and the DNA end casts doubt on the J call. The receptor was isolated from a man under 40 in good health and CMV-seropositive. The sequenced material came from PBMCs. The CDR3 sequence: CASTLQGPYEQYF. CDR3 nucleotides: TGTGCCAGCACCCTTCAGGGCCCCTACGAGCAGTACTTC.